The 27 T cell receptor beta chains listed next were all sequenced from one sample in a study of tumor-infiltrating lymphocytes in primary liver carcinoma. TCR beta cDNA came from about 500 ng total RNA, primed with a constant-region primer. It was through three nested multiplex PCR rounds of slightly modified ARM-PCR that TCR beta libraries arose. Forward primers for TRBV1-TRBV30 and a C-beta reverse primer served the first two PCR rounds, at about 10 cycles each. TCRdb passed the multiplex PCR reads through MiXCR, listing each CDR3 protein once. Among about 210,000 distinct CDR3 sequences listed, over 80% were seen once. Unsorted bulk tissue of roughly 18-32 mg yielded co-extracted RNA and DNA. Sequenced material: tumor tissue from primary liver carcinoma. The receptors here all came from a man between 35 and 55 years old with primary liver carcinoma and hepatitis B virus infection.

This chain joins TRBV12-3 or TRBV12-4 and TRBJ1-5; D call uncertain. The CDR3 extends over 16 amino acids. V was shortened by 6 bases and J by 7 bases, with 22 bases between the two germline ends. In DNA, the CDR3 is TGTGCCAGCAGCCATACTCCAAGCCTCAAAGGCCAGCCCCAGCATTTT. Its protein is CASSHTPSLKGQPQHF.

A note on this clonotype: One end of the junction does not line up with germline, which may come from a read error. This chain links TRBV29-1 with TRBJ2-3, with TRBD2 as a possible D gene (7 bases). This CDR3 has 13 amino acids. Germline values: CDR1 SQVTM, CDR2 ANQGSEA. DNA for the CDR3: TGTAGCGTCCGGACGGGGGGCGGAGATACGCAGTTGTTT. This gives the protein CSVRTGGGDTQLF.

Regarding this clonotype: Lacking the conserved final phenylalanine or tryptophan, this CDR3 likely reflects a read error. This sequence joins TRBV7-3 and TRBJ2-1, with D hard to call. V was trimmed by 2 bases and J by 0 bases, leaving 8 bases between them. CDR3 size: 15 residues. Per the germline V gene, CDR1 is SGHTA and CDR2 is FQGTGA. CDR3: CASSLGPSSYNEQFL. The CDR3 coding sequence is TGTGCCAGCAGCTTAGGCCCAAGCTCCTACAATGAGCAGTTCCTC.

The chain carries TRBV11-2 and TRBJ2-1; D is ambiguous. Trimming took off 6 bases at V and 16 bases at J, with 22 bases between the two ends. The germline V gene has CDR1 SGHAT and CDR2 FQNNGV. The CDR3 loop spans 13 amino acids. CDR3: CASSSEIYNELFF. The CDR3 nucleotides are TGTGCCAGCAGTTCAGAAATATACAATGAGCTATTCTTC.

Turning to this clonotype: One end of the junction fails to match germline, which may point to a read error. The chain couples TRBV11-2 to TRBJ2-5; tentatively, D is TRBD2 (5 bases). The CDR3 sequence is 15 residues long. Looked up from germline, CDR1 is SGHAT and CDR2 is FQNNGV. CDR3 sequence reads: CVSSRWTGPAETQYF. Written as DNA, the CDR3 is TGTGTCAGCAGTCGTTGGACTGGCCCCGCGGAGACGCAGTACTTC. The full variable domain, completed using reference TRBV11-2 and TRBJ2-5, is EAGVAQSPRYKIIEKRQSVAFWCNPISGHATLYWYQQILGQGPKLLIQFQNNGVVDDSQLPKDRFSAERLKGVDSTLKIQPAKLEDSAVYLCVSSRWTGPAETQYFGPGTRLLVL.

As concerns this clonotype: This may arise from a read error, as a much more abundant clone is one base away. The rearrangement links TRBV5-6 to TRBJ2-7, with a tentative D call TRBD1 (6 bases). From germline, CDR1 is SGHDT and CDR2 YYEEEE. CDR3 size: 13 residues. The CDR3 nucleotides read TGTGTCAGCAGCTTCCAGGGGTTGAACGAGCAGTACTTC. Its translation is CVSSFQGLNEQYF.

V is TRBV11-2 and J is TRBJ2-5; D not resolved. The CDR3 runs 14 residues. V was cut by 5 bases and J by 13 bases, with 23 bases left in between. Germline assignment: CDR1 SGHAT and CDR2 FQNNGV. The CDR3 DNA reads as TGTGCCAGCAGCCTGACGAATAACCAAGAGACGCGGTACTTC. Translated, it gives CASSLTNNQETRYF.

V and J are TRBV29-1 and TRBJ1-1; no clear D. The CDR3 runs to 10 residues. CDR1 is SQVTM, CDR2 ANQGSEA, per germline. In nucleotides, the CDR3 is TGCAACGTGGTAGATGTTGAGGCTTTCTTT. It translates to CNVVDVEAFF.

This clonotype is judged medium-sized. J is TRBJ2-1 and V is TRBV6-1; possibly TRBD2 for D (6 bases). V gave up 10 bases and J gave up 2 bases, with 15 bases separating them. Per the germline V gene, CDR1 is MNHNS and CDR2 is SASEGT. This CDR3 region has 14 residues. The CDR3 DNA sequence: TGTGCCACCTCGGCGGGGCCGGCCTACAATGAGCAGTTCTTC. As protein: CATSAGPAYNEQFF.

This chain joins TRBV11-1 and TRBJ2-3; tentative D call: TRBD2 (8 bases). The CDR3 is 16 residues long. V gave up 1 base and J gave up 6 bases, with 17 bases separating them. Germline V gene data show CDR1 as SGHAT and CDR2 as FQDESV (reference sequence). DNA for the CDR3: TGTGCCAGCAGCTTAGAATCGGGAGGGGGCTTGGATACGCAGTATTTT. Protein: CASSLESGGGLDTQYF. Using reference TRBV11-1 and TRBJ2-3 for the parts outside the CDR3, the full variable domain is EAEVAQSPRYKITEKSQAVAFWCDPISGHATLYWYRQILGQGPELLVQFQDESVVDDSQLPKDRFSAERLKGVDSTLKIQPAELGDSAMYLCASSLESGGGLDTQYFGPGTRLTVL.

About this clonotype itself: One junction end does not reproduce the germline sequence, and a read error may be involved. The genes are TRBV11-1 and TRBJ2-3; 10 nucleotides agree with TRBD2. Germline-derived CDR1 and CDR2 are SGHAT and FQDESV (reference sequence). The CDR3 runs 15 residues. CDR3 residues: CTSSLAGGNTDTQYF. The CDR3 DNA follows: TGTACCAGCAGTTTAGCGGGGGGAAACACAGATACGCAGTATTTT.

This clonotype was detected many times. The chain recombines TRBV9 with TRBJ1-3; no reliable D call. V was shortened by 5 bases and J by 0 bases, with 12 bases between the two germline ends. Per the germline V gene, CDR1 is SGDLS and CDR2 is YYNGEE. The CDR3 length is 15 residues. CDR3 nucleotide sequence: TGTGCCAGCAGTGCCGGTCGCATCTCTGGAAACACCATATATTTT. This gives the protein CASSAGRISGNTIYF.

This clonotype was seen a handful of times. At one end, the junction sequence differs from germline, possibly due to a read error. J is TRBJ2-7 and V is TRBV29-1; D could derive from TRBD1 or TRBD2 (5 bases each). This CDR3 contains 15 residues. Germline assignment: CDR1 SQVTM and CDR2 ANQGSEA. CDR3 protein: CSVEARGRESYEQYF. The CDR3 coding sequence is TGCAGCGTTGAAGCTCGGGGCCGGGAATCCTATGAGCAGTACTTC.

The rearrangement uses TRBV12-3 or TRBV12-4 and TRBJ2-7; D is undetermined. The CDR3 contains 13 residues. The V end lost 7 bases, the J end lost 5 bases, and 15 bases lay between the germline ends. CDR3 sequence (DNA): TGTGCCAGCACTTTGTCGGATATCCACGAGCAGTACTTC. It encodes CASTLSDIHEQYF.

Details on this clonotype: Given the absence of the conserved phenylalanine or tryptophan at the CDR3 end, a read error is likely. This chain joins TRBV6-1 and TRBJ1-1, with D possibly TRBD1 on 6 matching bases. Germline CDR1 reads MNHNS; CDR2 reads SASEGT. This CDR3 region has 13 residues. The V end was cut by 5 bases, the J end by 7 bases, with 14 bases between. CDR3 bases: TGTGCCAGCAGTCCTACAGGGTACATTGAAGCTTTCTCT. Amino acid sequence: CASSPTGYIEAFS.

On this clonotype itself: Relative to the germline gene, one junction end is altered; a read error may explain this. The chain employs TRBV28 and TRBJ1-5; no reliable D call. The CDR3 contains 15 residues. Germline CDR1 MDHEN, CDR2 SYDVKM. Here the CDR3 reads CACSPPGLSNQPQHF. The CDR3 bases are TGTGCCTGCAGTCCTCCAGGACTTAGCAATCAGCCCCAGCATTTT.

With regard to this clonotype: One end of the junction is discordant with germline, which a read error may explain. V usage is TRBV10-3 and J usage is TRBJ2-5; possible D gene TRBD2, 5 bases. The germline CDR1 and CDR2 sequences are ENHRY and SYGVKD. This CDR3 comprises 12 residues. The CDR3 sequence: CAISDYGESHYF. CDR3 DNA sequence: TGTGCCATCAGTGATTACGGGGAGTCCCATTACTTC.

As regards this clonotype: No conserved phenylalanine or tryptophan ends this CDR3, so it is likely a read error. The rearrangement joins TRBV6-1 to TRBJ2-7, with TRBD2 identical over 9 bases. V shed 7 bases, J shed 2 bases, and the junction held 9 bases outside the gene matches. The CDR3 covers 15 residues. Per the germline V gene, CDR1 is MNHNS and CDR2 is SASEGT. Written as DNA, the CDR3 is TGTGCCAGCACAAGTAGCGGGAGCCTTACCTACGAGCAGTACTAC. Amino acid sequence: CASTSSGSLTYEQYY.

J is TRBJ1-2 and V is TRBV12-3 or TRBV12-4; D perhaps matches TRBD1 (6 bases). This CDR3 spans 14 amino acids. V gave up 8 bases and J gave up 4 bases, with 17 bases separating them. The CDR3 protein is CASLQGGEIYGYTF. CDR3 nucleotides: TGTGCCAGCCTACAGGGTGGCGAAATCTATGGCTACACCTTC.

Points on this clonotype: At one boundary the junction diverges from the germline segment, which might be a read error. V gene TRBV14 combines with J gene TRBJ2-1; D is undetermined. From germline, CDR1 is SGHDN and CDR2 FVKESK. The CDR3 is 16 residues long. CDR3 sequence (DNA): TGTGCCAGCAGTGCCGTAGTGGGATGGGTAAACAATGAGCTGTCCTTC. Translated, it gives CASSAVVGWVNNELSF.

About this clonotype: A read error may produce the germline difference seen at one junction end. The chain links TRBV12-3 or TRBV12-4 to TRBJ2-1; D might be TRBD2 (5 bases). This CDR3 is built from 16 residues. CDR3 bases: TGTGACAGCAGTGATCCGGGAATAGTATCCTACAATGAGCAGTTCTTC. Translation gives CDSSDPGIVSYNEQFF.

Worth noting for this clonotype: Since a much larger clone is just one base distant, this may be a read error. The chain joins TRBV11-2 to TRBJ2-7, with D hard to call. Trimming removed 5 bases from V and 2 bases from J, with 13 bases in between. CDR1 is SGHAT, CDR2 FQNNGV, per germline. The CDR3 contains 14 residues. The CDR3 nucleotides read TGTGCCAGCAGCCCCTCCGGAGAGCCCTACGAGCAGTACTTC. It codes for CASSPSGEPYEQYF. The full variable domain, rest sourced from reference TRBV11-2 and TRBJ2-7, is EAGVAQSPRYKIIEKRQSVAFWCNPISGHATLYWYQQILGQGPKLLIQFQNNGVVDDSQLPKDRFSAERLKGVDSTLKIQPAKLEDSAVYLCASSPSGEPYEQYFGPGTRLTVT.

V gene TRBV20-1 combines with J gene TRBJ2-5; D is uncertain. Trimming removed 8 bases at V and 4 bases at J, with 17 bases between. Germline CDR1 DFQATT, CDR2 SNEGSKA (reference sequence). This CDR3 spans 13 amino acids. The CDR3 sequence: CSSGVNSGETQYF. CDR3 nucleotides: TGCAGTAGTGGGGTTAATTCGGGAGAGACCCAGTACTTC.

The chain links TRBV5-1 to TRBJ2-5; D possibly uses TRBD1 or TRBD2 (5 bases each). The ends were cut back, 9 bases at V and 5 bases at J, with 29 bases in the middle. Germline CDR1 SGHRS, CDR2 YFSETQ. The CDR3 runs 17 residues. In DNA, the CDR3 is TGCGCCACCAGTTCGGGACCCACGGGCTCTGAGGGGGAGACCCAGTACTTC. Translation gives CATSSGPTGSEGETQYF.

In regard to this clonotype: Possible read error: a much larger clone is one base away. This sequence joins TRBV5-1 and TRBJ2-3, with D possibly being TRBD2 (6 bases). The germline V gene encodes CDR1 SGHRS and CDR2 YFSETQ. The V gene lost 0 bases and the J gene lost 6 bases, with 11 bases spanning the gap. The CDR3 runs 14 residues. This CDR3 is CASSLDGRGDTQYF. The CDR3 DNA reads as TGCGCCAGCAGCTTGGACGGGAGAGGGGATACGCAGTATTTT.

On this clonotype itself: Sequence at one end of the junction differs from germline and may be a read error. The gene calls are TRBV29-1 and TRBJ2-3; TRBD1 matches 10 bases. Germline V gene sequence: CDR1 SQVTM, CDR2 ANQGSEA. The CDR3 runs to 14 residues. CDR3 protein: CSISGTGVSDTHYF. CDR3 nucleotides: TGCAGCATTTCCGGGACAGGGGTGTCAGATACGCATTATTTT.

As regards this clonotype: The CDR3 ends on some other residue instead of the conserved phenylalanine or tryptophan, so this is likely a read error. The V and J genes are TRBV11-1 and TRBJ2-4, with TRBD2 identical over 10 bases. CDR3 size: 17 residues. CDR1 is SGHAT and CDR2 is FQDESV in the germline V gene (reference sequence). CDR3 DNA sequence: TGTGCTAGCAACTTTCCCGGGACTAGCGAGACCAAAAACATTCAGTACTTA. This encodes CASNFPGTSETKNIQYL.